This T cell receptor beta chain was retrieved from a study of blood T cell repertoires in COVID-19 (TCRdb year 2020). For the wider study: Samples covering the acute and convalescent phases of COVID-19 were provided by collaborators in the United States, Italy and Spain. Where HLA class I and class II types were available, the types were taken from metadata supplied by the sample provider, not from assay-based typing. The repertoires were released in a freely available public database intended as a resource for research on the immune response to SARS-CoV-2. Samples came from the ongoing ImmuneRACE study (first 160 participants) plus 1,254 subjects from 6 global collaborators. Deeply sampled blood TCRbeta repertoires from subjects exposed to, actively infected with, or recovered from COVID-19 were included in the dataset. The sample metadata nearly always contained a de-identified subject ID, COVID-19 status, age in years and sex. The material from the prospective study consisted of cDNA or gDNA derived from T cells, B-cell-depleted T cells, or PBMCs.

With regard to this clone: Its binding antigen is unknown. No much larger clone is present one base from it, and per-base qualities are unavailable.

Participants in the prospective study were aged roughly 18 to 89 years, lived in 20 to 30 United States geographic areas, and enrolled through a virtual design. In the prospective study, participants were assigned to cohorts based on the clinical history participants reported in a screening survey and a study questionnaire. Each participant in the prospective study had whole blood, serum and a nasopharyngeal or oropharyngeal swab collected by mobile phlebotomists. Participants in the prospective study had the option to provide additional blood draws and questionnaires over a roughly 2-month period. Before DNA extraction, prospective study blood samples were shipped either frozen or at room temperature. The junction shows trimming of 7 bases on V and 0 bases on J, plus 15 bases between the germline ends. The CDR3 measures 15 amino acids from cysteine to phenylalanine. The CDR3 DNA has 45 bases and is translated from base 1. CDR1 MNHEY and CDR2 SMNVEV are derived from the germline V gene (reference sequence).

Findings and caveats that apply to the study as a whole: The quantity of clinical and demographic metadata differed by source and by participant and was supplied without curation.

The immunoSEQ Assay, a bias-controlled multiplex PCR, was used to amplify TCRbeta CDR3 regions from genomic DNA. The original pipeline was this. Within the assay, amplification of reference gene primers was used to estimate how many nucleated cells each sample contained. Sequence reads were collapsed and filtered to measure the absolute abundance of every unique TCRbeta CDR3 rearrangement. For each sample, productive Simpson clonality was calculated as the square root of Simpson's diversity index across productive rearrangements. The immuneACCESS repertoire file appears here via TCRdb, limited to in-frame rearrangements. These files lack a portion of the clones; in checked studies, under half of the deficit traces to unresolved V genes, and the cause of the others is not known. That table furnishes V, J and clone size, whereas the DNA furnished D and trimming. Recorded for this sample are about 230,000 clones; 89% of them occurred a single time. In total, the top ten clones hold almost 4% of the sample.

This TCR came from a woman under 40 with acute COVID-19. The receptor chain draws on TRBV27 and TRBJ1-1, with an unclear D gene assignment. Sequencing was carried out using PBMCs or T cells enriched from blood (not recorded which). The nucleotide sequence reads as follows: TGTGCCAGCACCACAAATCCGGGAATGAACACTGAAGCTTTCTTT. Translated, it reads CASTTNPGMNTEAFF.